A selection of T cell receptor beta chains follows, all from one sample in a study of Ad26.COV2.S vaccination and SARS-CoV-2 variants. The data were produced by immunoSEQ multiplex PCR, yet TCRdb's version contains in-frame clones alone and is incomplete. The table includes 500,000 or so clones, 87% detected once. The source material was peripheral blood, sampled in a trial of Ad26.COV2.S vaccine versus placebo. These receptors were taken from a person between 18 and 59 years old who received the Ad26.COV2.S COVID-19 vaccine or a placebo. Both conserved end residues are part of each CDR3. The D gene is left open where the match is weak. Where a row states a size, it is once, few, many or the class of an expanded clone; other rows omit it.

clone_size	v_call	j_call	d_call	cdr3_aa	cdr3_nt
NA	TRBV14	TRBJ2-5	NA	CASSQVTGFQETQYF	TGTGCCAGCAGCCAAGTGACAGGTTTTCAAGAGACCCAGTACTTC
NA	TRBV19	TRBJ2-1	NA	CASRPAGNEQFF	TGTGCCAGCAGACCCGCGGGGAATGAGCAGTTCTTC
NA	TRBV11-2	TRBJ2-3	TRBD2	CASSLDPAGEETDTQYF	TGTGCCAGCAGCTTAGATCCAGCGGGAGAAGAAACAGATACGCAGTATTTT
NA	TRBV10-3	TRBJ1-1	NA	CAISGGMVGRGTEAFF	TGTGCCATCAGTGGAGGTATGGTGGGGAGGGGGACTGAAGCTTTCTTT
NA	TRBV6-2/TRBV6-3	TRBJ1-1	NA	CASSFLLARSEAFF	TGTGCCAGCAGTTTTCTGTTAGCCCGCAGCGAAGCTTTCTTT
NA	TRBV27	TRBJ1-5	NA	CASSLIGGGGNQPQHF	TGTGCCAGCAGCCTTATCGGAGGAGGCGGCAATCAGCCCCAGCATTTT
NA	TRBV9	TRBJ1-4	NA	CASSVATGNLGEKLFF	TGTGCCAGCAGCGTAGCTACCGGGAATCTCGGTGAAAAACTGTTTTTT
NA	TRBV6-5	TRBJ2-1	NA	CASSSALGHPPKQFF	TGTGCCAGCAGTTCAGCCCTAGGACACCCCCCTAAGCAGTTCTTC
NA	TRBV6-6	TRBJ2-5	NA	CASLRASQETQYF	TGTGCCAGCCTAAGGGCATCCCAAGAGACCCAGTACTTC
NA	TRBV28	TRBJ1-4	NA	CASSPPGGKLFF	TGTGCCTCCTCCCCCCCCGGAGGAAAACTGTTTTTT
NA	TRBV28	TRBJ1-6	NA	CASSEPGPNSPLHF	TGTGCCAGCAGTGAACCGGGTCCAAATTCACCCCTCCACTTT
NA	TRBV5-1	TRBJ2-3	NA	CASSLVQPGTDTQYF	TGCGCCAGCAGCTTGGTCCAGCCCGGCACAGATACGCAGTATTTT
NA	TRBV19	TRBJ2-2	NA	CASSIEQGAVIRLFF	TGTGCCAGTAGTATAGAACAGGGTGCCGTCATAAGGCTGTTTTTT
NA	TRBV6-5	TRBJ1-1	NA	CASSYLLRTEAFF	TGTGCCAGCAGTTACCTCCTCCGCACTGAAGCTTTCTTT
NA	TRBV3-1/TRBV3-2	TRBJ1-3	NA	CASSSRTVSGNTIYF	TGTGCCAGCAGCTCCAGGACGGTCTCTGGAAACACCATATATTTT
NA	TRBV28	TRBJ1-1	TRBD1	CASSLGQKTTEAFF	TGTGCCAGCAGTCTGGGACAGAAAACCACTGAAGCTTTCTTT
NA	TRBV6-1	TRBJ1-2	NA	CASSDDYGYTF	TGTGCCAGCAGTGACGACTATGGCTACACCTTC
NA	TRBV7-6	TRBJ2-1	TRBD1	CASSLFGQGGSYNEQFF	TGTGCCAGCAGCTTATTCGGACAGGGGGGTTCCTACAATGAGCAGTTCTTC
NA	TRBV5-4	TRBJ2-7	NA	CASSSSGGKNEQYF	TGTGCCAGCAGCTCATCGGGCGGAAAAAACGAGCAGTACTTC
NA	TRBV5-8	TRBJ2-5	NA	CASSGTSLTQYF	TGTGCCAGCAGCGGAACTAGCTTAACCCAGTACTTC
NA	TRBV6-2/TRBV6-3	TRBJ2-1	NA	CASSRGWDTIYNEQFF	TGTGCCAGCAGTCGGGGTTGGGACACCATATACAATGAGCAGTTCTTC
few	TRBV6-5	TRBJ1-1	NA	CASIGRLNTEAFF	TGTGCCAGCATCGGGAGATTGAACACTGAAGCTTTCTTT
NA	TRBV11-2	TRBJ2-1	TRBD2	CASSRTSGRALMDEQFF	TGTGCCAGCAGCCGGACTAGCGGGAGGGCCTTGATGGATGAGCAGTTCTTC
few	TRBV5-4	TRBJ2-1	NA	CASSLALSGSGIEQFF	TGTGCCAGCAGCTTGGCCTTAAGCGGGTCCGGTATTGAGCAGTTCTTC
NA	TRBV11-2	TRBJ2-1	NA	CASSPHWGPMGGEQFF	TGTGCCAGCAGCCCGCACTGGGGGCCGATGGGGGGTGAGCAGTTCTTC
few	TRBV4-3	TRBJ2-5	NA	CATAEGMQEETQYF	TGCGCCACCGCAGAGGGAATGCAAGAAGAGACCCAGTACTTC
once	TRBV5-8	TRBJ1-5	NA	CASSHRSGGNQPQHF	TGTGCCAGCTCACACCGCTCAGGGGGCAATCAGCCCCAGCATTTT
NA	TRBV7-2	TRBJ1-2	NA	CASSLGRTVVTYGYTF	TGTGCCAGCAGCTTAGGGCGGACAGTCGTAACGTATGGCTACACCTTC
NA	TRBV28	TRBJ1-2	NA	CASSLVGYGYTF	TGTGCCAGCAGTTTAGTCGGCTATGGCTACACCTTC
NA	TRBV4-1	TRBJ1-3	TRBD1	CASSQGPPGQGSGNTIYF	TGCGCCAGCAGCCAAGGCCCCCCGGGACAGGGATCAGGAAACACCATATATTTT
NA	TRBV7-2	TRBJ2-1	TRBD2	CASSSWTSSVNEQFF	TGTGCCAGCAGCTCTTGGACTAGCTCAGTCAATGAGCAGTTCTTC
NA	TRBV7-3	TRBJ2-3	TRBD2	CASSPQREGLRDTQYF	TGTGCCAGCAGCCCTCAGCGGGAGGGCCTAAGGGATACGCAGTATTTT
NA	TRBV5-1	TRBJ1-1	NA	CASSLGGFNTEAFF	TGCGCCAGCAGCTTGGGAGGGTTTAACACTGAAGCTTTCTTT
NA	TRBV7-9	TRBJ1-1	NA	CASSLSGGLTEAFF	TGTGCCAGCAGCCTAAGCGGGGGGCTCACTGAAGCTTTCTTT
NA	TRBV7-2	TRBJ1-5	TRBD1	CASSPQEGGWSQPQHF	TGTGCCAGCAGCCCGCAGGAAGGGGGCTGGAGTCAGCCCCAGCATTTT
once	TRBV10-3	TRBJ2-1	NA	CAIRPRDSGRGEQFF	TGTGCCATCAGGCCCCGGGACTCAGGCCGAGGGGAGCAGTTCTTC
NA	TRBV2	TRBJ2-7	TRBD1	CASRPGQAYEQYF	TGTGCCAGCAGACCCGGACAGGCCTACGAGCAGTACTTC
NA	TRBV5-4	TRBJ1-6	NA	CASSLEQDNSPLHF	TGTGCCAGCAGCTTGGAACAAGATAATTCACCCCTCCACTTT
NA	TRBV15	TRBJ1-1	NA	CATSRERGNTEAFF	TGTGCCACCAGCAGAGAGCGCGGAAACACTGAAGCTTTCTTT
NA	TRBV7-8	TRBJ2-2	NA	CASSLVYGTGELFF	TGTGCCAGCAGCTTAGTGTACGGCACCGGGGAGCTGTTTTTT
NA	TRBV7-3	TRBJ1-2	NA	CASSYLGGAVGYTF	TGTGCCAGCAGCTACTTAGGGGGGGCAGTTGGCTACACCTTC
few	TRBV7-9	TRBJ2-1	NA	CASRENSGSYNEQFF	TGTGCCAGCAGGGAAAACAGCGGCTCCTACAATGAGCAGTTCTTC
NA	TRBV15	TRBJ2-6	NA	CATSRDHWADLSSGANVLTF	TGTGCCACCAGCAGAGATCATTGGGCGGATCTGTCCTCTGGGGCCAACGTCCTGACTTTC
NA	TRBV25-1	TRBJ2-7	TRBD1	CASAGTGDYEQYF	TGTGCCAGTGCCGGGACAGGGGACTACGAGCAGTACTTC
once	TRBV4-3	TRBJ1-1	NA	CASSQGTNTEAFF	TGCGCCAGCAGCCAAGGCACGAACACTGAAGCTTTCTTT
few	TRBV6-6	TRBJ1-6	NA	CASSRPPRPEKTNSPLHF	TGTGCCAGCAGTCGCCCCCCCAGGCCGGAGAAAACCAATTCACCCCTCCACTTT
NA	TRBV7-3	TRBJ2-5	NA	CASSLSPPSEVHF	TGTGCCAGCAGCTTAAGTCCCCCCTCGGAAGTCCACTTC
NA	TRBV13	TRBJ2-3	NA	CASSFGPISAPDTQYF	TGTGCCAGCAGCTTCGGGCCGATCTCAGCCCCAGATACGCAGTATTTT
NA	TRBV5-6	TRBJ1-3	TRBD1	CASSSDRGAGNTIYF	TGTGCCAGCAGCTCCGACAGGGGAGCTGGAAACACCATATATTTT
NA	TRBV5-1	TRBJ2-1	TRBD1	CASRWTGRNIYNEQFF	TGCGCCAGCCGTTGGACAGGGAGAAATATCTACAATGAGCAGTTCTTC
NA	TRBV7-3	TRBJ2-3	NA	CASSELTSTDTQYF	TGTGCCAGCAGCGAGTTGACTAGCACAGATACGCAGTATTTT
NA	TRBV6-2/TRBV6-3	TRBJ1-5	NA	CASSQGTNLFAQPQHF	TGTGCCAGCAGCCAAGGGACAAATCTCTTCGCCCAGCCCCAGCATTTT
once	TRBV9	TRBJ2-3	TRBD1	CASSVMDREPDTQYF	TGTGCCAGCAGCGTAATGGACAGGGAACCAGATACGCAGTATTTT
NA	TRBV12-3/TRBV12-4	TRBJ2-3	NA	CASNIRVSDTQYF	TGTGCCAGCAACATCCGGGTATCAGATACGCAGTATTTT
NA	TRBV11-2	TRBJ2-7	TRBD1	CASSRTGSIYEQYF	TGTGCCAGCAGTCGGACAGGGTCGATCTACGAGCAGTACTTC